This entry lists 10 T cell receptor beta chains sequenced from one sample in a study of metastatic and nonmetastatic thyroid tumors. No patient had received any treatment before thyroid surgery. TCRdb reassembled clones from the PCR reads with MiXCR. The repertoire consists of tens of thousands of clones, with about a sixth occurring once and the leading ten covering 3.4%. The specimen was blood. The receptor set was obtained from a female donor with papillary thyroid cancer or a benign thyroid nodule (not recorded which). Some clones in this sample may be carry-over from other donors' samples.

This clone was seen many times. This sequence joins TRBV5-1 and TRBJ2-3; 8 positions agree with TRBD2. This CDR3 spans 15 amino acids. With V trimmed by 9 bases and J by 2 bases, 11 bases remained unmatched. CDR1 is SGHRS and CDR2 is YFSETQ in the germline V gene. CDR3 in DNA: TGCGCCACCTCCCCCACTAGCGGAATCACAGATACGCAGTATTTT. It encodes CATSPTSGITDTQYF.

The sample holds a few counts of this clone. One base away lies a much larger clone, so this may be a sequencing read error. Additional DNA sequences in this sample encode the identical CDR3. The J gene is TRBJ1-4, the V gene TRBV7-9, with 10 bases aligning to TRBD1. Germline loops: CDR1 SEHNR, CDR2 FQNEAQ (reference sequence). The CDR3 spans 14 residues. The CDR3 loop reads CASSSGTGDEKLFF. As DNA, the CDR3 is TGTGCCAGCAGCTCCGGGACAGGGGATGAAAAACTTTTTTTT.

Written as DNA, the CDR3 is TGTGCCAGCAAGGGGACCATCGGCCTCCTTGGGGCCAACGTCCTGACTTTC. Encoded protein: CASKGTIGLLGANVLTF. V usage is TRBV4-2 and J usage is TRBJ2-6; either TRBD1 or TRBD2 may fit D (5 bases each). The germline gives CDR1 LGHNA, CDR2 YNFKEQ. V was shortened by 7 bases and J by 3 bases, with 19 bases between the two germline ends. The CDR3 runs 17 residues.

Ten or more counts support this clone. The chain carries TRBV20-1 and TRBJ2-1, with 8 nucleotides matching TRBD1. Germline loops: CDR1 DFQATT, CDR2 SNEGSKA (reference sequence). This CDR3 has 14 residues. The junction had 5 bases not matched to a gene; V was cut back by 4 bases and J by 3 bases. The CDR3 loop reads CSATGQDYYNEQFF. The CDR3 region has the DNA TGCAGTGCTACGGGACAGGATTACTACAATGAGCAGTTCTTC.

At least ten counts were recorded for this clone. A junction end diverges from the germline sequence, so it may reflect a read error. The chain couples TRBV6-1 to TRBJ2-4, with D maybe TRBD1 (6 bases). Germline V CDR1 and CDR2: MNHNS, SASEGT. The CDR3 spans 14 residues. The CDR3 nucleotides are TGTGCCAGCAGGCCGGGACACGGCAAAAACATTCAGTGCTTC. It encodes CASRPGHGKNIQCF.

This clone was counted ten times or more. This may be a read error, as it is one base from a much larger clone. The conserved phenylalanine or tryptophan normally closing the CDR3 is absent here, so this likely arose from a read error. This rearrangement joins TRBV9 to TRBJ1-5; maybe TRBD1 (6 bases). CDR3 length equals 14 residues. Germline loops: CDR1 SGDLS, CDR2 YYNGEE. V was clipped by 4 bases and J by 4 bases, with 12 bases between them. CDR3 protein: CASSLGGSNQPQHL. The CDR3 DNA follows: TGTGCCAGCAGCTTAGGGGGGTCTAATCAGCCCCAGCATCTT.

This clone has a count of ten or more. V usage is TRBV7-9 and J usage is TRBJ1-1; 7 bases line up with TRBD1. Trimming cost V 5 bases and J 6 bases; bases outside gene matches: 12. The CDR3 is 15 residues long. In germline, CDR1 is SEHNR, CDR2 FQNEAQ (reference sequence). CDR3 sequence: CASSQRVRGRAEAFF. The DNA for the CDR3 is TGTGCCAGCAGCCAAAGGGTTAGGGGGCGGGCTGAAGCTTTCTTT.

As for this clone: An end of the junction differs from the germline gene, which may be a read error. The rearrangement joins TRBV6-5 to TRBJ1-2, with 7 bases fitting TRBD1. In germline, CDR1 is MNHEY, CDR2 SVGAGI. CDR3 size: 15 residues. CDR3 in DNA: TGTGCGAGCAGGTACCTCAAGGACAGGACCGATGGCTACACCTTC. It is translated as CASRYLKDRTDGYTF.

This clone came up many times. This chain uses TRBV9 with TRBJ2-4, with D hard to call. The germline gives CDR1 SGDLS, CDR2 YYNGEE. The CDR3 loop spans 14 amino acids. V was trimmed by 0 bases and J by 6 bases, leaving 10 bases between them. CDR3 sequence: CASSVGSQGNIQYF. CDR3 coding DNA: TGTGCCAGCAGCGTAGGTAGCCAAGGAAACATTCAGTACTTC. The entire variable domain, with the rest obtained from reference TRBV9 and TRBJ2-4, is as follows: DSGVTQTPKHLITATGQRVTLRCSPRSGDLSVYWYQQSLDQGLQFLIQYYNGEERAKGNILERFSAQQFPDLHSELNLSSLELGDSALYFCASSVGSQGNIQYFGAGTRLSVL.

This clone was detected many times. Here the CDR3 reads CAIGSGAVDEQYF. CDR3 sequence (DNA): TGTGCCATCGGGTCGGGAGCGGTAGACGAGCAGTACTTC. The rearrangement joins TRBV10-3 to TRBJ2-7, with D possibly TRBD2 on 6 matching bases. The CDR3 spans 13 residues. V was shortened by 8 bases and J by 5 bases, with 16 bases between the two germline ends. CDR1 is ENHRY, CDR2 SYGVKD, per germline.